This TCR beta chain comes out of a study of blood T cell repertoires in COVID-19. Whole-study context: Sites in the United States, Italy and Spain provided acute and convalescent COVID-19 samples. Sources were T cells, B-cell-depleted T cells, or PBMCs; the material itself was cDNA or gDNA.

V was clipped by 0 bases and J by 8 bases, with 11 bases between them. Germline assignment: CDR1 SGHRS and CDR2 YFSETQ. The CDR3 has 13 residues. TCRdb's table, derived via immunoSEQ multiplex PCR, lists solely in-frame clones and lacks some. The data hold about 160,000 clones, with around 93% observed a single time. The sequence came from a woman between 50 and 59 years old with acute or convalescent COVID-19. The sample was peripheral blood. The chain couples TRBV5-1 to TRBJ1-2; weak D call: TRBD1 (6 bases). In DNA form, the CDR3 reads TGCGCCAGCAGCTTGGGCAGGGGAGAAGGCTACACCTTC. As protein: CASSLGRGEGYTF.